This T cell receptor (beta chain) came from a study of shared clonotypes between healthy human individuals. Study-wide findings and caveats: A handful of donors shared around 5.2% of their naive CD4 clonotypes.

Positively selected for CCR7, the CD45RO-negative cells used as naive CD8 cells excluded terminally differentiated effector memory CD45RA+ cells. Germline lookup yields CDR1 LGHNA and CDR2 YSLEER. V gave up 0 bases and J gave up 4 bases, with 9 bases separating them. The CDR3 is made up of 14 amino acids. Template for every sorted-subset replicate PCR totaled 150 to 250 ng DNA, approximately 30,000 T cell genomes. TCRdb's table, derived via immunoSEQ multiplex PCR, lists solely in-frame clones and lacks some. Of 800,000 or so clones in the sample, 90% to 98% were seen once. Turning to this clone: Antigen unknown.

Specimen: naive CD8+ T cells sorted from blood. The TCR originated in a man aged 25-45 years in good health. The chain is built from TRBV4-3 and TRBJ1-2; weak D call: TRBD1 (5 bases). The CDR3 region is CASSQDQGSYGYTF. Written as DNA, the CDR3 is TGCGCCAGCAGCCAAGATCAGGGCAGCTATGGCTACACCTTC.